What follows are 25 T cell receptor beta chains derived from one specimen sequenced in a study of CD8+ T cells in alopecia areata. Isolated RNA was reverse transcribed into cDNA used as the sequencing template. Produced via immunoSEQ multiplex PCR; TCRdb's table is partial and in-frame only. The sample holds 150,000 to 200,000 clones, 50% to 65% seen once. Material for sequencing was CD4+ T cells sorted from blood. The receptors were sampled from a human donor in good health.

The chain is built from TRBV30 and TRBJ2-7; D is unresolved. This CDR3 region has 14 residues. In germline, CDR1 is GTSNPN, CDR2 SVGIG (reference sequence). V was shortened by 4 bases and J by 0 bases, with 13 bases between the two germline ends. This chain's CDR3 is CAWTRSGPSYEQYF. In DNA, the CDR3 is TGTGCCTGGACCAGATCCGGGCCCTCCTACGAGCAGTACTTC. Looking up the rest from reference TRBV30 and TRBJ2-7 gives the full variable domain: SQTIHQWPATLVQPVGSPLSLECTVEGTSNPNLYWYRQAAGRGLQLLFYSVGIGQISSEVPQNLSASRPQDRQFILSSKKLLLSDSGFYLCAWTRSGPSYEQYFGPGTRLTVT.

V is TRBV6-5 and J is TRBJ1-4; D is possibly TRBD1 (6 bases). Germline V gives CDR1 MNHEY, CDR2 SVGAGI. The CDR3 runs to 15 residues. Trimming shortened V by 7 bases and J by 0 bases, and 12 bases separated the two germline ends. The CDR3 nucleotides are TGTGCCAGCACTCGGACAGCCACAACTAATGAAAAACTGTTTTTT. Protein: CASTRTATTNEKLFF.

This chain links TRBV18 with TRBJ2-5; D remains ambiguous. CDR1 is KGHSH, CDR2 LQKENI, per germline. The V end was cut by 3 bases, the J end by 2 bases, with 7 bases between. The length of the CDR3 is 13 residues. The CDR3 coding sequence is TGTGCCAGCTCACCGGCGGCTCAAGAGACCCAGTACTTC. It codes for CASSPAAQETQYF.

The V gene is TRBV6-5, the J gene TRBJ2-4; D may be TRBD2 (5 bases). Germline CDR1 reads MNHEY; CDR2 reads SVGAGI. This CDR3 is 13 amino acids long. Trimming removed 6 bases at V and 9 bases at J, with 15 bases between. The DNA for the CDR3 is TGTGCCAGCAGAATGGCCCTCCGGGGCATTCAGTACTTC. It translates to CASRMALRGIQYF.

The chain's CDR3 is CASSEIGVLSTDTQYF. CDR3 DNA: TGTGCCAGCAGTGAAATCGGGGTACTAAGCACAGATACGCAGTATTTT. V gene TRBV6-1 combines with J gene TRBJ2-3; a possible D gene is TRBD2 (5 bases). From germline, CDR1 is MNHNS and CDR2 SASEGT. This CDR3 has 16 residues. Trimming shortened V by 2 bases and J by 0 bases, and 12 bases separated the two germline ends.

For the CDR3, the DNA is TGTGCCAGCAGTCCCCTGGGACTAGCGGGAAATGAGCAGTTCTTC. Translated, it gives CASSPLGLAGNEQFF. The chain joins TRBV6-6 to TRBJ2-1, with 13 positions matching TRBD2. Germline V gives CDR1 MNHNY, CDR2 SVGAGI (reference sequence). CDR3 size: 15 residues. Unmatched junction bases numbered 5, after V lost 5 bases and J lost 7 bases.

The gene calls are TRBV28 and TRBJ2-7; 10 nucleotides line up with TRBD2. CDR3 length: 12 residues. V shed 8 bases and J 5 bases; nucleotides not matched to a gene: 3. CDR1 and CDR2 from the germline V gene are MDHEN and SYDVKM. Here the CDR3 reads CASSSGRHEQYF. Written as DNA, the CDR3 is TGTGCCAGCTCTAGCGGGAGACACGAGCAGTACTTC. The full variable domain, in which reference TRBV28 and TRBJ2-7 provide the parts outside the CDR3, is DVKVTQSSRYLVKRTGEKVFLECVQDMDHENMFWYRQDPGLGLRLIYFSYDVKMKEKGDIPEGYSVSREKKERFSLILESASTNQTSMYLCASSSGRHEQYFGPGTRLTVT.

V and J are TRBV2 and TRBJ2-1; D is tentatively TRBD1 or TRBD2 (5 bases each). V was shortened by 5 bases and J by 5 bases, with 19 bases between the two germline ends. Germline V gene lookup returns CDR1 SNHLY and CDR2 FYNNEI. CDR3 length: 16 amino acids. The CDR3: CASSSPGARANNEQFF. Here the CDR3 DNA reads TGTGCCAGCAGTAGCCCCGGGGCGAGGGCTAACAATGAGCAGTTCTTC.

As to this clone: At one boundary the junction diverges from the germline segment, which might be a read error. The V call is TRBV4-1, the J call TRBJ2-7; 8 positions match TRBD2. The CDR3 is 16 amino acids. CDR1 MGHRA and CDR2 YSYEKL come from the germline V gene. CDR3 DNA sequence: TGCGCCAGCAGCCGTCCGGGCAGCGGGAGCTCCCACGAGCAGTACTTC. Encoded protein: CASSRPGSGSSHEQYF.

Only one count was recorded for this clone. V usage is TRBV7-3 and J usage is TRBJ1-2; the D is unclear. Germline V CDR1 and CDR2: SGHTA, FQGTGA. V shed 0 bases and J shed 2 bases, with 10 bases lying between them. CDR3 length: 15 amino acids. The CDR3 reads CASSLTASQNYGYTF. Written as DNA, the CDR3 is TGTGCCAGCAGCTTAACGGCTTCCCAGAACTATGGCTACACCTTC.

The chain's CDR3 is CSVDVSGVYNEQFF. CDR3 sequence (DNA): TGCAGCGTTGACGTTAGCGGGGTCTACAATGAGCAGTTCTTC. The chain uses TRBV29-1 and TRBJ2-1; 8 positions match TRBD2. Germline V gives CDR1 SQVTM, CDR2 ANQGSEA. The CDR3 spans 14 residues. The V gene end was trimmed by 3 bases and the J gene end by 3 bases; junction bases not matched to a gene: 4.

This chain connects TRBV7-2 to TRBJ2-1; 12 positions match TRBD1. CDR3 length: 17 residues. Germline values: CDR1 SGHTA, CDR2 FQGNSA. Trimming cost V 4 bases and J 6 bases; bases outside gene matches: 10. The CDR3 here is CASSSIRGQGALNEQFF. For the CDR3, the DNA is TGTGCCAGCAGCTCAATACGGGGACAGGGGGCGCTCAATGAGCAGTTCTTC. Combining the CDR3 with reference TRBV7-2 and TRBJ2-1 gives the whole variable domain GAGVSQSPSNKVTEKGKDVELRCDPISGHTALYWYRQSLGQGLEFLIYFQGNSAPDKSGLPSDRFSAERTGGSVSTLTIQRTQQEDSAVYLCASSSIRGQGALNEQFFGPGTRLTVL.

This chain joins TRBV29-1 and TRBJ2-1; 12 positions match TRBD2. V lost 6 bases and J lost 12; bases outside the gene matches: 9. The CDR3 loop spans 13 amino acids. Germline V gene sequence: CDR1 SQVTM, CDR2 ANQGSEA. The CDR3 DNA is TGCAGCGTGGGACTAGCGGGCGTAGGGGTGCAGTTCTTC. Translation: CSVGLAGVGVQFF.

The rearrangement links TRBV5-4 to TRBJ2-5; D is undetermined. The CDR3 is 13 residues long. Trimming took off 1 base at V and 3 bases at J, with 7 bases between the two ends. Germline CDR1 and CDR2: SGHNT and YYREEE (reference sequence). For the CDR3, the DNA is TGTGCCAGCAGCTTGCAAGTTAAAGAGACCCAGTACTTC. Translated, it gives CASSLQVKETQYF.

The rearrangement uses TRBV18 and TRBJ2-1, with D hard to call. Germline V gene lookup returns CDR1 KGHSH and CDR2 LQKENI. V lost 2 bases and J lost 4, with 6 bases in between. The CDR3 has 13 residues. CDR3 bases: TGTGCCAGCTCACCAGGAGAGTACAATGAGCAGTTCTTC. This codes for CASSPGEYNEQFF.

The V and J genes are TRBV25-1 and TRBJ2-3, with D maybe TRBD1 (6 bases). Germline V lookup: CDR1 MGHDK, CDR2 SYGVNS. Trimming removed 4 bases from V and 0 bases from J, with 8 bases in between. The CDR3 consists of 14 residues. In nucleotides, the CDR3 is TGTGCCAGCAGTGTAGGGGGTAGCACAGATACGCAGTATTTT. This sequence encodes CASSVGGSTDTQYF.

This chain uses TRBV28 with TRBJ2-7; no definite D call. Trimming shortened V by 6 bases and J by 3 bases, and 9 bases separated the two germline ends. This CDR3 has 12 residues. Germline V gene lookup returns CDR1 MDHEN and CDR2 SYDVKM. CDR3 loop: CASSLNSYEQYF. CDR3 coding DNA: TGTGCCAGCAGCCTCAATAGCTACGAGCAGTACTTC.

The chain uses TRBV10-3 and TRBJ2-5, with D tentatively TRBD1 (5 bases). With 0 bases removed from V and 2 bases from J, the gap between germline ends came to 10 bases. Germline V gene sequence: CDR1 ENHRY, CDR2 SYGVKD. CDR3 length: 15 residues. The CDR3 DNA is TGTGCCATCAGTGAGTCCACAGGACGTCAAGAGACCCAGTACTTC. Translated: CAISESTGRQETQYF.

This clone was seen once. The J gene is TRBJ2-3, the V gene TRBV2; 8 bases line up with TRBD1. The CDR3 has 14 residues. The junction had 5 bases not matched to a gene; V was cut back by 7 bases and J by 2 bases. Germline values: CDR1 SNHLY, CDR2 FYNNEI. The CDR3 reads CASKGQALTDTQYF. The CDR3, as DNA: TGTGCCAGCAAGGGACAGGCGCTCACAGATACGCAGTATTTT.

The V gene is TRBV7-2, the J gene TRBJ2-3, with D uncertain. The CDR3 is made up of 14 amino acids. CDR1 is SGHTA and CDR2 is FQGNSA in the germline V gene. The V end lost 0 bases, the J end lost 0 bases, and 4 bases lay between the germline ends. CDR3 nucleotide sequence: TGTGCCAGCAGCTTAGCGCTGAGCACAGATACGCAGTATTTT. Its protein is CASSLALSTDTQYF.

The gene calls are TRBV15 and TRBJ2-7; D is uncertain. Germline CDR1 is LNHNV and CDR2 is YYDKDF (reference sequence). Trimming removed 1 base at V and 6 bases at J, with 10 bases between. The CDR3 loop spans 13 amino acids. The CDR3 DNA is TGTGCCACCAGCAGAGCTAGTACCTCCGAGCAGTACTTC. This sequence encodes CATSRASTSEQYF. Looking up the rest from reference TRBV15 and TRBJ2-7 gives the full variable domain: DAMVIQNPRYQVTQFGKPVTLSCSQTLNHNVMYWYQQKSSQAPKLLFHYYDKDFNNEADTPDNFQSRRPNTSFCFLDIRSPGLGDTAMYLCATSRASTSEQYFGPGTRLTVT.

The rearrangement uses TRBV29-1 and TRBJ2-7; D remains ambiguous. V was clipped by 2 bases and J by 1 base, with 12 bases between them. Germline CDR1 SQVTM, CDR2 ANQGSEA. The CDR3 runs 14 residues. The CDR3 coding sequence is TGCAGCGTTGAAACCCCTGGAGCTTCCTACGAGCAGTACTTC. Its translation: CSVETPGASYEQYF.

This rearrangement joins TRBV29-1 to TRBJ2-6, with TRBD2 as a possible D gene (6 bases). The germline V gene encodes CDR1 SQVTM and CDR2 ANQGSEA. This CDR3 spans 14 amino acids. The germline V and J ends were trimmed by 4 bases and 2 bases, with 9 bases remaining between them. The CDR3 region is CSVVAAAGANVLTF. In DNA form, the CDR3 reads TGCAGCGTTGTAGCGGCCGCTGGGGCCAACGTCCTGACTTTC.

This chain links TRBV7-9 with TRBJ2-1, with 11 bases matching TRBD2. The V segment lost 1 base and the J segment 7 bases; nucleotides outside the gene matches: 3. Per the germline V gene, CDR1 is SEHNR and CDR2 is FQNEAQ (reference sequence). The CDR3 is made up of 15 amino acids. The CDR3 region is CASSLVLAGVNEQFF. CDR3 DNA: TGTGCCAGCAGCTTAGTACTAGCGGGAGTGAATGAGCAGTTCTTC.

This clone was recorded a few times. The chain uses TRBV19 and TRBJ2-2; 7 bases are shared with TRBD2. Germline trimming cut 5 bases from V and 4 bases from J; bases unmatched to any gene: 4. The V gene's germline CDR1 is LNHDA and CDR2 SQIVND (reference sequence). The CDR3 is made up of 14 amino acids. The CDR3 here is CASSETSRTGELFF. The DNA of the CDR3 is TGTGCCAGTAGTGAGACTAGCCGCACCGGGGAGCTGTTTTTT. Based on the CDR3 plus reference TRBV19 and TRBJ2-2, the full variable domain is DGGITQSPKYLFRKEGQNVTLSCEQNLNHDAMYWYRQDPGQGLRLIYYSQIVNDFQKGDIAEGYSVSREKKESFPLTVTSAQKNPTAFYLCASSETSRTGELFFGEGSRLTVL.